The 10 T cell receptor beta chains below were found in one sample sequenced in a study of T cells in Graves' hyperthyroidism and ophthalmopathy (dated by TCRdb to about 2019). The method was multiplex PCR. TCRdb names Illumina HiSeq 2000 as the instrument used. Amplification of TCR beta CDR3 regions was carried out from RNA transcripts. For the first round of RT-PCR on the TCR CDR3, the HTBI primer set was used together with the Qiagen OneStep RT-PCR kit. TCRdb reran the public reads through fastp at Q25 and MiXCR, keeping productive beta chains. Rows are unified per CDR3 protein, each entry keeping the most common DNA and genes. The sample records about 420,000 distinct CDR3 sequences, approximately 14% of which are singletons. Together, the top ten hold 5% to 6% of the sample. The sequenced material came from blood. The receptor set was obtained from a woman between 18 and 30 years old with Graves' hyperthyroidism.

This clonotype occurred a few times. This rearrangement joins TRBV4-3 to TRBJ2-5; weak D call: TRBD1 (6 bases). There are 15 residues in the CDR3. V lost 1 base, J lost 8 bases, and 17 bases lay in between. Germline-derived CDR1 and CDR2 are LGHNA and YSLEER. The CDR3 here is CASSQVSGTGQTQYF. The CDR3 coding sequence is TGCGCCAGCAGCCAAGTATCCGGAACAGGGCAAACCCAGTACTTC.

This clonotype was seen at least ten times. V is TRBV20-1 and J is TRBJ2-5; TRBD1 matches at 9 bases. Trimming at V came to 1 base and at J to 5 bases, leaving 5 bases not matched to a gene. The CDR3 sequence is 14 residues long. Germline V gene data show CDR1 as DFQATT and CDR2 as SNEGSKA (reference sequence). The CDR3 DNA reads as TGCAGTGCTAGAGGACAGGGGGTTCGGGAGACCCAGTACTTC. This translates into CSARGQGVRETQYF.

This clonotype was seen at least ten times. The chain combines TRBV4-3 with TRBJ2-1; 10 positions agree with TRBD2. The CDR3 has 16 residues. V dropped 1 base and J dropped 5; count of bases not matched to a gene: 5. The germline V gene encodes CDR1 LGHNA and CDR2 YSLEER. CDR3 sequence: CASSQVRAGGHNEQFF. In DNA, the CDR3 is TGCGCCAGCAGCCAAGTTCGAGCGGGAGGGCACAATGAGCAGTTCTTC.

V usage is TRBV30 and J usage is TRBJ2-6, with 10 bases matching TRBD1. Germline V gene data show CDR1 as GTSNPN and CDR2 as SVGIG (reference sequence). CDR3 length: 17 residues. V shed 1 base and J 2 bases; nucleotides not matched to a gene: 5. CDR3 nucleotide sequence: TGTGCCTGGAGTGGGACAGGGGGTCAGACTGGGGCCAACGTCCTGACTTTC. Protein product: CAWSGTGGQTGANVLTF.

To note about this clonotype: With a much larger clone just one base away, this may be a read error. V gene TRBV18 combines with J gene TRBJ1-1, with D tentatively TRBD1 (6 bases). CDR1 is KGHSH, CDR2 LQKENI, per germline. The CDR3 sequence is 15 residues long. Trimming removed 2 bases from V and 1 base from J, with 11 bases in between. This CDR3 is CASSPWAGENTEAFF. DNA of the CDR3: TGTGCCAGCTCACCATGGGCAGGGGAGAACACTGAAGCTTTCTTT.

There are many counts of this clonotype. This chain uses TRBV7-9 with TRBJ2-2, with 14 nucleotides matching TRBD2. Germline assignment: CDR1 SEHNR and CDR2 FQNEAQ (reference sequence). The CDR3 spans 17 residues. Trimming cost V 5 bases and J 4 bases; bases outside gene matches: 6. CDR3 DNA: TGTGCCAGCAGCCCACAGACTAGCGGGAGGGCCACCGGGGAGCTGTTTTTT. This encodes CASSPQTSGRATGELFF.

The chain uses TRBV7-9 and TRBJ1-2, with D possibly being TRBD1 (5 bases). The CDR3 loop spans 17 amino acids. Per germline, CDR1 SEHNR and CDR2 FQNEAQ (reference sequence). V was clipped by 1 base and J by 8 bases, with 23 bases between them. CDR3 nucleotide sequence: TGTGCCAGCAGCTTAGTGGGGGGTCCAGGGACCCAATACGGCTACACCTTC. Protein product: CASSLVGGPGTQYGYTF.

This clonotype has only a few counts. V gene TRBV4-2 combines with J gene TRBJ1-4; TRBD1 matches at 11 bases. The germline CDR1 and CDR2 sequences are LGHNA and YNFKEQ. Trimming at V came to 0 bases and at J to 8 bases, leaving 8 bases not matched to a gene. CDR3 length equals 17 residues. The CDR3 loop is CASSQDRGQGVREKLFF. CDR3 DNA sequence: TGTGCCAGCAGCCAAGATCGGGGACAGGGGGTTCGGGAAAAACTGTTTTTT.

As regards this clonotype: A read error may be the cause here, since a much bigger clone is one base away. The CDR3 ends on some other residue instead of the conserved phenylalanine or tryptophan, so this is likely a read error. For the CDR3, the DNA is TGTGCCAGCAGTGAAACCGGGGCGATTGATCAGCCCCAGCATCTT. It translates to CASSETGAIDQPQHL. The chain carries TRBV2 and TRBJ1-5, with a tentative D call TRBD1 (5 bases). The CDR3 sequence is 15 residues long. Between the trimmed V and J ends, which lost 2 bases and 5 bases, there was a span of 13 bases. Germline assignment: CDR1 SNHLY and CDR2 FYNNEI.

This clonotype has a count of ten or more. This rearrangement joins TRBV13 to TRBJ1-2, with TRBD1 as a possible D gene (5 bases). This CDR3 contains 13 residues. Germline V gene lookup returns CDR1 PRHDT and CDR2 FYEKMQ (reference sequence). V lost 5 bases, J lost 8 bases, and 15 bases lay in between. DNA for the CDR3: TGTGCCAGCAGCCCGGGACGGACGGAGGGCTACACCTTC. This sequence encodes CASSPGRTEGYTF. The complete variable domain, with remaining parts taken from reference TRBV13 and TRBJ1-2, reads AAGVIQSPRHLIKEKRETATLKCYPIPRHDTVYWYQQGPGQDPQFLISFYEKMQSDKGSIPDRFSAQQFSDYHSELNMSSLELGDSALYFCASSPGRTEGYTFGSGTRLTVV.